The 21 T cell receptor beta chains below come from one sample, sequenced in a study of cytomegalovirus exposure and HLA in healthy donors. This PCR relied on a set of 60 Vbeta primers and 13 Jbeta primers. TCRdb keeps only in-frame clones here, not all; method: immunoSEQ multiplex PCR. The sample shows 100,000 to 140,000 clones, approximately 79% of them seen only once. The sequencing sample was made of PBMCs. All receptors derive from a woman in her thirties or forties in good health and CMV-seropositive.

The rearrangement joins TRBV6-6 to TRBJ1-5; possible D gene TRBD1, 6 bases. Germline CDR1 reads MNHNY; CDR2 reads SVGAGI (reference sequence). V was shortened by 6 bases and J by 3 bases, with 12 bases between the two germline ends. The CDR3 spans 14 residues. The CDR3 reads CASSNGQPNQPQHF. In DNA, the CDR3 is TGTGCCAGCAGCAACGGACAGCCCAATCAGCCCCAGCATTTT.

This chain uses TRBV7-2 with TRBJ2-5; D gene unclear. The germline V gene has CDR1 SGHTA and CDR2 FQGNSA. Trimming took off 2 bases at V and 2 bases at J, with 9 bases between the two ends. The CDR3 runs 14 residues. The CDR3 sequence: CASSLSVVQETQYF. The CDR3 nucleotides are TGTGCCAGCAGCTTATCGGTAGTGCAAGAGACCCAGTACTTC.

The chain recombines TRBV29-1 with TRBJ2-3; the D gene is possibly TRBD2 (5 bases). Germline lookup yields CDR1 SQVTM and CDR2 ANQGSEA. The CDR3 has 12 amino acids. The CDR3 reads CGIRVGADTQYF. The CDR3 region has the DNA TGCGGGATAAGGGTCGGGGCAGATACGCAGTATTTT.

This chain uses TRBV10-1 with TRBJ2-5, with TRBD1 matching over 7 bases. The trim removed 0 bases at V and 3 bases at J, leaving 1 base unmatched. This CDR3 contains 14 residues. From germline, CDR1 is WNHNN and CDR2 SYGVQD (reference sequence). The chain's CDR3 is CASSESGTEETQYF. The CDR3 region has the DNA TGCGCCAGCAGTGAGTCTGGGACAGAAGAGACCCAGTACTTC.

CDR3 sequence: CASSKDRGRNTEAFF. The CDR3 nucleotides read TGTGCCAGTAGTAAGGACAGGGGGAGGAACACTGAAGCTTTCTTT. The J gene is TRBJ1-1, the V gene TRBV19; TRBD1 matches 10 bases. CDR3 length: 15 amino acids. V lost 4 bases to trimming and J lost 1 base; unmatched junction nucleotides: 3. CDR1 is LNHDA, CDR2 SQIVND, per germline (reference sequence). The full variable domain, rest sourced from reference TRBV19 and TRBJ1-1, is DGGITQSPKYLFRKEGQNVTLSCEQNLNHDAMYWYRQDPGQGLRLIYYSQIVNDFQKGDIAEGYSVSREKKESFPLTVTSAQKNPTAFYLCASSKDRGRNTEAFFGQGTRLTVV.

The V gene is TRBV5-1, the J gene TRBJ1-1; maybe TRBD1 (5 bases). Germline V CDR1 and CDR2: SGHRS, YFSETQ. CDR3 length: 14 residues. V lost 4 bases, J lost 2 bases, and 12 bases lay in between. The CDR3 sequence is CASSKGTDNTEAFF. CDR3 bases: TGCGCCAGCAGCAAGGGGACTGATAACACTGAAGCTTTCTTT.

This clone appeared a few times. J is TRBJ2-7 and V is TRBV6-1; no firm D call. CDR1 MNHNS and CDR2 SASEGT come from the germline V gene. The V gene lost 6 bases and the J gene lost 2 bases, with 17 bases spanning the gap. This CDR3 has 15 residues. The CDR3 DNA follows: TGTGCCAGCAGAGAATCTAACGTCCCAACCTACGAGCAGTACTTC. Its protein is CASRESNVPTYEQYF.

This clone was detected only once. This chain links TRBV5-1 with TRBJ1-1; 9 bases line up with TRBD1. V lost 4 bases and J lost 0; bases outside the gene matches: 10. The CDR3 contains 17 residues. CDR1 and CDR2 from the germline V gene are SGHRS and YFSETQ. The CDR3 nucleotides are TGCGCCAGCAGCGACCGGGACAGGGCCGTAATGAACACTGAAGCTTTCTTT. This encodes CASSDRDRAVMNTEAFF. Full variable domain (outside the CDR3, taken from reference TRBV5-1 and TRBJ1-1): KAGVTQTPRYLIKTRGQQVTLSCSPISGHRSVSWYQQTPGQGLQFLFEYFSETQRNKGNFPGRFSGRQFSNSRSEMNVSTLELGDSALYLCASSDRDRAVMNTEAFFGQGTRLTVV.

J is TRBJ1-5 and V is TRBV5-1; a possible D gene is TRBD1 (6 bases). The germline V gene has CDR1 SGHRS and CDR2 YFSETQ. Trimming took off 9 bases at V and 0 bases at J, with 16 bases between the two ends. The CDR3 is made up of 15 amino acids. CDR3 sequence (DNA): TGCGCCACCTCACGGACAGTGTATAGCAATCAGCCCCAGCATTTT. This encodes CATSRTVYSNQPQHF. Based on the CDR3 plus reference TRBV5-1 and TRBJ1-5, the full variable domain is KAGVTQTPRYLIKTRGQQVTLSCSPISGHRSVSWYQQTPGQGLQFLFEYFSETQRNKGNFPGRFSGRQFSNSRSEMNVSTLELGDSALYLCATSRTVYSNQPQHFGDGTRLSIL.

The V call is TRBV6-1, the J call TRBJ1-3, with 7 bases fitting TRBD1. Germline lookup yields CDR1 MNHNS and CDR2 SASEGT. Losses at the gene ends were 4 bases for V and 4 bases for J; bases not matched to a gene: 4. This CDR3 has 14 amino acids. The CDR3 DNA reads as TGTGCCAGCAGTGGAGGGACAGTAGGAAACACCATATATTTT. Translated: CASSGGTVGNTIYF.

The chain is built from TRBV27 and TRBJ1-2; 10 bases are a match to TRBD1. The CDR3 has 17 residues. V shed 9 bases, J shed 3 bases, and the junction held 16 bases outside the gene matches. The germline gives CDR1 MNHEY, CDR2 SMNVEV (reference sequence). The CDR3 protein is CARAFSLWTGGHYGYTF. The CDR3 coding sequence is TGTGCCAGGGCATTTTCCCTATGGACAGGGGGACACTATGGCTACACCTTC.

The chain recombines TRBV7-8 with TRBJ1-5; D not resolved. Germline values: CDR1 SGHVS, CDR2 FQNEAQ. Trimming shortened V by 1 base and J by 5 bases, and 12 bases separated the two germline ends. The CDR3 length is 15 residues. CDR3 DNA: TGTGCCAGCAGCTTAGAGGTACAGAATCATCAGCCCCAGCATTTT. Protein sequence: CASSLEVQNHQPQHF.

This rearrangement joins TRBV7-9 to TRBJ2-5, with 7 bases fitting TRBD2. The germline CDR1 and CDR2 sequences are SEHNR and FQNEAQ (reference sequence). The length of the CDR3 is 16 residues. Trimming took 0 bases from V and 0 from J; bases not matched to a gene: 4. The CDR3 DNA reads as TGTGCCAGCAGCTTAGCTCGAACTAGCGACCAAGAGACCCAGTACTTC. Its protein product is CASSLARTSDQETQYF. Full variable domain (rest looked up from reference TRBV7-9 and TRBJ2-5): DTGVSQNPRHKITKRGQNVTFRCDPISEHNRLYWYRQTLGQGPEFLTYFQNEAQLEKSRLLSDRFSAERPKGSFSTLEIQRTEQGDSAMYLCASSLARTSDQETQYFGPGTRLLVL.

This chain joins TRBV18 and TRBJ2-7, with no clear D. This CDR3 is built from 11 residues. Germline V lookup: CDR1 KGHSH, CDR2 LQKENI. V dropped 3 bases and J dropped 3 bases, with 3 bases sitting between them. The CDR3 DNA reads TGTGCCAGCTCACCCGGCTACGAGCAGTACTTC. It codes for CASSPGYEQYF.

The chain couples TRBV19 to TRBJ2-7; 9 nucleotides line up with TRBD2. CDR3 length: 14 residues. Unmatched junction bases numbered 4, after V lost 6 bases and J lost 1 base. Germline loops: CDR1 LNHDA, CDR2 SQIVND (reference sequence). CDR3 loop: CASRPTSGSYEQYF. Written as DNA, the CDR3 is TGTGCCAGTAGACCAACTAGCGGGTCCTACGAGCAGTACTTC. Full variable domain (rest looked up from reference TRBV19 and TRBJ2-7): DGGITQSPKYLFRKEGQNVTLSCEQNLNHDAMYWYRQDPGQGLRLIYYSQIVNDFQKGDIAEGYSVSREKKESFPLTVTSAQKNPTAFYLCASRPTSGSYEQYFGPGTRLTVT.

V gene TRBV30 combines with J gene TRBJ2-3, with D hard to call. Germline V gene sequence: CDR1 GTSNPN, CDR2 SVGIG (reference sequence). The CDR3 runs to 12 residues. V dropped 3 bases and J dropped 2 bases, with 6 bases sitting between them. CDR3 region: CAWSVVTDTQYF. The CDR3 nucleotides are TGTGCCTGGAGCGTCGTCACAGATACGCAGTATTTT.

The chain recombines TRBV5-1 with TRBJ2-1; 10 positions agree with TRBD1. This CDR3 spans 15 amino acids. Per the germline V gene, CDR1 is SGHRS and CDR2 is YFSETQ. The V and J ends lost 4 bases and 5 bases, in that order; junction bases with no gene match: 6. DNA of the CDR3: TGCGCCAGCAGCCTAGGGACAGGGGTCAACAATGAGCAGTTCTTC. Amino acid sequence: CASSLGTGVNNEQFF.

On this clone: Different DNA sequences within this sample yield the same CDR3. CDR3 coding DNA: TGTGCCAGTAGGGACAGGGTGAACACTGAAGCTTTCTTT. This translates into CASRDRVNTEAFF. This chain links TRBV19 with TRBJ1-1; 8 positions agree with TRBD1. The germline V gene encodes CDR1 LNHDA and CDR2 SQIVND (reference sequence). Trimming removed 6 bases from V and 0 bases from J; junction bases left unmatched: 0. This CDR3 region has 13 residues.

The rearrangement uses TRBV9 and TRBJ2-3; 8 bases map to TRBD2. In germline, CDR1 is SGDLS, CDR2 YYNGEE. J lost 6 bases, V lost 4 bases, and 10 bases had no gene match. This CDR3 is built from 15 residues. The CDR3 region is CASSSQRGGVDTQYF. In nucleotides, the CDR3 is TGTGCCAGCAGCTCCCAACGGGGGGGCGTGGATACGCAGTATTTT.

This sequence joins TRBV7-8 and TRBJ2-5; 7 positions agree with TRBD1. Germline V lookup: CDR1 SGHVS, CDR2 FQNEAQ. J was trimmed by 3 bases and V by 2 bases; bases with no gene match: 3. The CDR3 contains 14 residues. Here the CDR3 reads CASSLLGTEETQYF. The CDR3 nucleotides read TGTGCCAGCAGCTTACTCGGGACAGAAGAGACCCAGTACTTC.

This clone was seen just once. The V and J genes are TRBV13 and TRBJ1-2; 9 bases agree with TRBD1. Unmatched junction bases numbered 8, after V lost 5 bases and J lost 1 base. The CDR3 consists of 16 residues. Germline V lookup: CDR1 PRHDT, CDR2 FYEKMQ (reference sequence). The CDR3 nucleotides are TGTGCCAGCAGCCTCCGGGACAGGGAGCGTAACTATGGCTACACCTTC. Its protein is CASSLRDRERNYGYTF. Using reference TRBV13 and TRBJ1-2 for the parts outside the CDR3, the full variable domain is AAGVIQSPRHLIKEKRETATLKCYPIPRHDTVYWYQQGPGQDPQFLISFYEKMQSDKGSIPDRFSAQQFSDYHSELNMSSLELGDSALYFCASSLRDRERNYGYTFGSGTRLTVV.